This T cell receptor beta chain is from a study of T cells in Graves' hyperthyroidism and ophthalmopathy. The CDR3 regions of TCR beta were amplified from RNA transcripts. The study used the HTBI primer set for a first-round RT-PCR of the TCR CDR3. TCRdb ran MiXCR on the multiplex PCR reads and lists one entry per CDR3 protein. The sample includes about 400,000 distinct CDR3 sequences, more than 15% of them seen just once. This clonotype was seen many times. The sample taken for sequencing was blood. This TCR was sampled from a woman aged 18-30 years with Graves' hyperthyroidism.

The CDR3 is CASSLSNLVETQYF. The CDR3 coding sequence is TGTGCCAGCAGCTTGTCGAACTTAGTGGAGACCCAGTACTTC. The gene calls are TRBV7-9 and TRBJ2-5; no definite D call. CDR1 SEHNR and CDR2 FQNEAQ come from the germline V gene (reference sequence). CDR3 length: 14 amino acids. Trimming stripped 3 bases from V and 5 bases from J, with 13 bases between.